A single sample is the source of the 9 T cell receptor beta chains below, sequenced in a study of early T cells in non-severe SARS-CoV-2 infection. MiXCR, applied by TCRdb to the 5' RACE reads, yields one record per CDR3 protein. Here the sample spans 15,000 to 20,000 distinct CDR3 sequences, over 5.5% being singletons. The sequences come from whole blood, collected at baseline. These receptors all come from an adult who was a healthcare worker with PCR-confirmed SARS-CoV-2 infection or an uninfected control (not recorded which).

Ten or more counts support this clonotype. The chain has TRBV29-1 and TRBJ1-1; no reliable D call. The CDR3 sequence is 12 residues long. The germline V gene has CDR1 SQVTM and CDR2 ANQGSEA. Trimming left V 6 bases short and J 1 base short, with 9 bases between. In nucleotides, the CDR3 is TGCAGCGTGGGGTACGGGAACACTGAAGCTTTCTTT. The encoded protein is CSVGYGNTEAFF.

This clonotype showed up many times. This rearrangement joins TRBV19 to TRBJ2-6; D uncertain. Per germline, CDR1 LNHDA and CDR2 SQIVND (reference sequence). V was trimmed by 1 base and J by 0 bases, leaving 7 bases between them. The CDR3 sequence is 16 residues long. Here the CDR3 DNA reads TGTGCCAGTAGTATAGTTCAGCGCTCTGGGGCCAACGTCCTGACTTTC. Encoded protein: CASSIVQRSGANVLTF.

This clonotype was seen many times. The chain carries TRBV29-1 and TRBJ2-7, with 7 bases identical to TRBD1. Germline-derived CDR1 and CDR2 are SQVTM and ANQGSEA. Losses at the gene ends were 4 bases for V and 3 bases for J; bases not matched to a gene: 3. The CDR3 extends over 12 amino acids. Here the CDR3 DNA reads TGCAGCGTTGTAGGGGACAGCTACGAGCAGTACTTC. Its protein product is CSVVGDSYEQYF.

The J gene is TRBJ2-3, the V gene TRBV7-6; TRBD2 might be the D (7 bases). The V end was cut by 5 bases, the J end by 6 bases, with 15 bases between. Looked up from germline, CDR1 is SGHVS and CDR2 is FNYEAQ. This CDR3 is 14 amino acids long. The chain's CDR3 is CASSPVGGVDTQYF. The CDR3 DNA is TGTGCCAGCAGCCCCGTAGGGGGGGTCGATACGCAGTATTTT.

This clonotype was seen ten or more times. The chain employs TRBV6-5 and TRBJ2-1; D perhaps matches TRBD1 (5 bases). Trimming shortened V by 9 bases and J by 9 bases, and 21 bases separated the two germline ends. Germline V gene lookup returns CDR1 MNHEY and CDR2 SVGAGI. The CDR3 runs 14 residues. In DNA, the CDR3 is TGTGCCAGGGGGTTAAAGGGGCGTTGCGGTGAGCAGTTCTTC. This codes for CARGLKGRCGEQFF.

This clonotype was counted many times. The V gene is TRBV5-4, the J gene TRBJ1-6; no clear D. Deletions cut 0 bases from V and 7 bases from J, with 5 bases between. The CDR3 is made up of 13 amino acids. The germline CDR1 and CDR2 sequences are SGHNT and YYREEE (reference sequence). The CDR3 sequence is CASSLEPNSPLHF. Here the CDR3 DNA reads TGTGCCAGCAGCTTGGAGCCGAATTCACCCCTCCACTTT. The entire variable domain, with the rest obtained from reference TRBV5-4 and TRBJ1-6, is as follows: ETGVTQSPTHLIKTRGQQVTLRCSSQSGHNTVSWYQQALGQGPQFIFQYYREEENGRGNFPPRFSGLQFPNYSSELNVNALELDDSALYLCASSLEPNSPLHFGNGTRLTVT.

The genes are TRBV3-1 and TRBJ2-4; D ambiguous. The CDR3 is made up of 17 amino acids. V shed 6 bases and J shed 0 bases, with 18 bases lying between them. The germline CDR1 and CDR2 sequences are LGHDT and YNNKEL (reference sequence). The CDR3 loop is CASSPRTGPPAKNIQYF. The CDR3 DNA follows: TGTGCCAGCAGTCCGAGAACGGGCCCGCCAGCCAAAAACATTCAGTACTTC.

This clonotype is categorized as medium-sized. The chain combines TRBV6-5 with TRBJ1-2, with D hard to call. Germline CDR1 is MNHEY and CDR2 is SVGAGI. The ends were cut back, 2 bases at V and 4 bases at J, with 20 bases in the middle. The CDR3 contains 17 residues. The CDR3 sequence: CASSYPPGRVEGYGYTF. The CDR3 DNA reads TGTGCCAGCAGTTACCCTCCCGGACGGGTAGAGGGCTATGGCTACACCTTC.

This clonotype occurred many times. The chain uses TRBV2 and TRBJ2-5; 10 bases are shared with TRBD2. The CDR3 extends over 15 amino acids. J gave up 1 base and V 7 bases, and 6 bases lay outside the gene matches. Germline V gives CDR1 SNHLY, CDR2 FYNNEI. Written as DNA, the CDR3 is TGTGCCAGCAAGTCCCAGCGGGGGGGCCAAGAGACCCAGTACTTC. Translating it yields CASKSQRGGQETQYF.